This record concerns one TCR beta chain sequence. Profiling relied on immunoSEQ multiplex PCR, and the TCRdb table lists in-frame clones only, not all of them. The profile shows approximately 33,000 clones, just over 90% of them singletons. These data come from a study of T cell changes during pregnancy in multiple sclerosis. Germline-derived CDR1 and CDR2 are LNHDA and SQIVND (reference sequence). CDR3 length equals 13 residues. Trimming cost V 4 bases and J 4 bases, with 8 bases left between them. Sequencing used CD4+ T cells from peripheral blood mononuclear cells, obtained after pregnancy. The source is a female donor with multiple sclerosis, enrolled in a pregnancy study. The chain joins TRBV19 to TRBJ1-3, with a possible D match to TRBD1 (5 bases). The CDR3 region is CASSRGAGNTIYF. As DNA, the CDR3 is TGTGCCAGTAGTAGGGGCGCCGGAAACACCATATATTTT.